This is a list of T cell receptor beta chains from one sample in a study of T cell changes during pregnancy in multiple sclerosis. Only in-frame clones appear in the TCRdb table, and some are missing; sequencing was by immunoSEQ multiplex PCR. The data contain about 44,000 clones, 95% to 97% of them singletons. The input for sequencing was peripheral blood, taken in the second trimester of pregnancy. Every receptor here comes from a female donor with multiple sclerosis, enrolled in a pregnancy study. Each CDR3 is given with its conserved first and last residue. Fields, in order: J gene, clone size, V gene, D gene, CDR3 protein, CDR3 DNA. D genes are given only for firm matches. Rows may omit the clone size; those that give it use once, few, many or a size class.

>TRBJ1-5|-|TRBV9|TRBD1
CATETEGNRGRRKEQPQHF
TGTGCCACCGAGACGGAGGGGAACAGGGGGCGTAGGAAGGAACAGCCCCAGCATTTT
>TRBJ2-3|-|TRBV9|TRBD2
CASSGTRSTDTQYF
TGTGCCAGCAGCGGGACTAGGAGCACAGATACGCAGTATTTT
>TRBJ1-4|-|TRBV9|-
CASSVGGREGEKLFF
TGTGCCAGCAGCGTAGGGGGGCGTGAAGGGGAAAAACTGTTTTTT
>TRBJ2-3|-|TRBV7-9|-
CASRATDTQYF
TGTGCCAGCAGGGCAACAGATACGCAGTATTTT
>TRBJ2-2|-|TRBV29-1|-
CSVEDEAGLSNTGELFF
TGCAGCGTTGAAGATGAGGCGGGCCTCTCGAACACCGGGGAGCTGTTTTTT
>TRBJ2-1|-|TRBV2|-
CASPRGGPSSYNEQFF
TGTGCCAGCCCCAGAGGCGGGCCTAGCTCCTACAATGAGCAGTTCTTC
>TRBJ1-5|-|TRBV7-8|-
CASSLAGQGSHLVFDQPQHF
TGTGCCAGCAGCTTAGCTGGACAAGGTAGTCATCTCGTCTTCGATCAGCCCCAGCATTTT
>TRBJ2-3|once|TRBV4-1|TRBD1
CASSQGTGDTDTQYF
TGCGCCAGCAGCCAAGGGACAGGGGACACAGATACGCAGTATTTT
>TRBJ2-1|-|TRBV7-2|TRBD2
CASSLAPLGGGYNEQFF
TGTGCCAGCAGCTTAGCTCCGCTGGGCGGGGGGTACAATGAGCAGTTCTTC
>TRBJ2-7|once|TRBV30|TRBD1
CAWSKGTASYEQYF
TGTGCCTGGAGCAAGGGGACAGCGTCCTACGAGCAGTACTTC
>TRBJ2-5|-|TRBV7-2|-
CASSPEGLLGETQYF
TGTGCCAGCAGCCCCGAGGGTCTGTTAGGAGAGACCCAGTACTTC
>TRBJ2-2|-|TRBV5-5|TRBD1
CASSLRQGSNTGELFF
TGTGCCAGCAGCCTCCGACAGGGATCGAACACCGGGGAGCTGTTTTTT
>TRBJ1-2|-|TRBV2|-
CASKVQGVLSGYTF
TGTGCCAGCAAAGTACAGGGCGTCCTCTCGGGCTACACCTTC
>TRBJ2-1|-|TRBV27|-
CASKRSGRVLNEQFF
TGTGCCAGCAAGAGGTCCGGCAGGGTGCTCAATGAGCAGTTCTTC
>TRBJ2-7|once|TRBV7-2|TRBD1
CASSLPGRDRGYEQYF
TGTGCCAGCAGCTTACCGGGCCGGGACAGGGGCTACGAGCAGTACTTC
>TRBJ2-3|-|TRBV7-9|TRBD2
CASSRGLAGALGLDTQYF
TGTGCCAGCAGCCGGGGACTAGCGGGGGCCCTCGGTTTGGATACGCAGTATTTT
>TRBJ2-3|-|TRBV11-2|TRBD2
CASSLDLSGRRQYF
TGTGCCAGCAGCTTAGATCTCTCCGGGAGGCGTCAGTATTTT
>TRBJ2-7|-|TRBV15|TRBD1
CATSAGTGSYEQYF
TGTGCCACCAGCGCCGGGACAGGGTCATACGAGCAGTACTTC
>TRBJ1-5|-|TRBV25-1|TRBD1
CASTGGWNQPQHF
TGTGCCAGCACAGGGGGTTGGAATCAGCCCCAGCATTTT
>TRBJ2-1|-|TRBV28|TRBD2
CASSLLTGLAKQFF
TGTGCCAGCAGTTTATTAACCGGACTAGCTAAGCAGTTCTTC
>TRBJ2-2|-|TRBV7-3|TRBD1
CASSLTPRLGQSTGELFF
TGTGCCAGCAGCTTAACACCCAGGCTGGGACAGAGCACCGGGGAGCTGTTTTTT
>TRBJ1-6|few|TRBV2|-
CASSARGSYSPLHF
TGTGCCAGCAGTGCACGGGGTAGCTACTCACCCCTCCACTTT
>TRBJ1-5|-|TRBV2|-
CASSIEGDTNQPQHF
TGTGCCAGCAGTATAGAGGGGGATACTAATCAGCCCCAGCATTTT
>TRBJ2-1|-|TRBV27|TRBD2
CASSWEGDEQFF
TGTGCCAGCAGTTGGGAGGGTGATGAGCAGTTCTTC
>TRBJ2-7|-|TRBV7-9|TRBD1
CASSSLPGQAYEQYF
TGTGCCAGCAGCTCACTCCCGGGACAGGCATACGAGCAGTACTTC
>TRBJ1-5|-|TRBV30|TRBD1
CAWSAGQVSNQPQHF
TGTGCCTGGAGTGCCGGACAGGTGAGCAATCAGCCCCAGCATTTT
>TRBJ1-2|once|TRBV19|-
CASTPGSGSYGYTF
TGTGCCAGTACCCCGGGGAGTGGCAGCTATGGCTACACCTTC
>TRBJ2-6|-|TRBV21-1|-
CASSCRQVSSGANVLTF
TGTGCCAGCAGCTGTCGACAGGTTTCCTCTGGGGCCAACGTCCTGACTTTC
>TRBJ2-5|-|TRBV13|-
CASSPRLGETQYF
TGTGCCAGCAGCCCACGCCTCGGGGAGACCCAGTACTTC
>TRBJ2-2|once|TRBV5-4|TRBD2
CASSLGGGTGELFF
TGTGCCAGCAGCTTGGGGGGGGGCACCGGGGAGCTGTTTTTT
>TRBJ2-3|-|TRBV9|-
CASSVEGAGSDTQYF
TGTGCCAGCAGCGTAGAGGGGGCGGGATCAGATACGCAGTATTTT
>TRBJ2-1|-|TRBV19|-
CASSMPGLAVGGYEQFF
TGTGCCAGTAGTATGCCCGGATTGGCAGTTGGAGGGTATGAGCAGTTCTTC
>TRBJ1-4|-|TRBV29-1|-
CSVQPTGKNEKLFF
TGCAGCGTTCAACCCACAGGAAAGAATGAAAAACTGTTTTTT
>TRBJ1-1|-|TRBV9|-
CASSSTDRSSEAFF
TGTGCCAGCAGCTCAACCGACAGGTCAAGTGAAGCTTTCTTT
>TRBJ1-1|-|TRBV10-1|TRBD1
CASSGDRGRKTTEAFF
TGCGCCAGCAGCGGGGACAGGGGTCGGAAGACCACTGAAGCTTTCTTT
>TRBJ2-1|-|TRBV5-1|-
CASSLRVQAYSSYNEQFF
TGCGCCAGCAGCTTGCGAGTCCAGGCCTATAGCTCCTACAATGAGCAGTTCTTC
>TRBJ2-1|-|TRBV27|TRBD1
CASSSTGTGWVMNEQFF
TGTGCCAGCAGTTCTACCGGGACAGGGTGGGTTATGAATGAGCAGTTCTTC
>TRBJ2-1|-|TRBV15|TRBD2
CATSREGWGGSYNEQFF
TGTGCCACCAGCAGAGAAGGATGGGGGGGCTCCTACAATGAGCAGTTCTTC
>TRBJ1-1|-|TRBV5-4|TRBD1
CASSLRTGKDTEAFF
TGTGCCAGCAGCCTTAGGACAGGGAAGGACACTGAAGCTTTCTTT
>TRBJ1-1|-|TRBV10-3|TRBD1
CAISGDRGNTEAFF
TGTGCCATCAGTGGGGACAGGGGGAACACTGAAGCTTTCTTT
>TRBJ2-1|-|TRBV9|TRBD2
CASSATSGSYNEQFF
TGTGCCAGCAGCGCTACTAGCGGGAGTTACAATGAGCAGTTCTTC
>TRBJ1-5|-|TRBV6-5|TRBD1
CASRQQGAGGQPQHF
TGTGCCAGCAGACAACAGGGGGCGGGGGGTCAGCCCCAGCATTTT
>TRBJ2-7|once|TRBV18|-
CASSPDRRVYEQYF
TGTGCCAGCTCACCGGACAGAAGGGTCTACGAGCAGTACTTC
>TRBJ2-2|-|TRBV4-2|TRBD2
CASSQVTSGTGELFF
TGTGCCAGCAGCCAAGTTACTAGCGGAACCGGGGAGCTGTTTTTT
>TRBJ2-5|-|TRBV7-9|TRBD2
CASSLGLAGVQETQYF
TGTGCCAGCAGCTTAGGACTAGCGGGGGTTCAAGAGACCCAGTACTTC
>TRBJ2-1|-|TRBV6-5|TRBD2
CASSYLLAGHNEQFF
TGTGCCAGCAGTTACCTCCTAGCGGGACACAATGAGCAGTTCTTC
>TRBJ1-3|-|TRBV15|-
CATSRVFTGNTIYF
TGTGCCACCAGCAGAGTCTTTACTGGAAACACCATATATTTT
>TRBJ1-2|-|TRBV10-3|TRBD1
CAISELAGRDRDGYTF
TGTGCCATCAGTGAGTTGGCGGGCAGGGACAGGGATGGCTACACCTTC
>TRBJ2-5|-|TRBV15|TRBD2
CATNPERGKQETQYF
TGTGCCACCAATCCCGAGCGGGGCAAACAAGAGACCCAGTACTTC
>TRBJ2-7|-|TRBV27|-
CASSFQGTPLNEQYF
TGTGCCAGCAGTTTTCAAGGGACTCCCTTGAACGAGCAGTACTTC
>TRBJ1-5|-|TRBV29-1|TRBD1
CSVGTGHGNQPQHF
TGCAGCGTTGGGACAGGGCACGGCAATCAGCCCCAGCATTTT